This T cell receptor (beta chain) was profiled in a study of CD8 T cells in ankylosing spondylitis. Overall study results and limits: Matched ankylosing spondylitis synovial fluid reportedly showed significant enrichment of disease-linked clones.

To note about this clonotype: The antigen is not known.

Germline CDR1 is MNHEY and CDR2 is SVGAGI. V lost 6 bases to trimming and J lost 7 bases; unmatched junction nucleotides: 8. CDR3 length: 16 amino acids. MiXCR, run by TCRdb on the 5' RACE reads, gives a single entry per CDR3 protein. The sample yields fewer than 200,000 distinct CDR3 sequences, around a sixth seen once. Material for sequencing was blood, either unsorted or a sorted T cell fraction (not recorded which). J is TRBJ2-1 and V is TRBV6-5; 14 bases fit TRBD2. The TCR comes from a male donor between 10 and 30 years old with ankylosing spondylitis or in good health (not recorded which). This CDR3 is CASRSRWTSGRNEQFF. The CDR3 bases are TGTGCCAGCAGGAGCCGATGGACTAGCGGGAGGAATGAGCAGTTCTTC.